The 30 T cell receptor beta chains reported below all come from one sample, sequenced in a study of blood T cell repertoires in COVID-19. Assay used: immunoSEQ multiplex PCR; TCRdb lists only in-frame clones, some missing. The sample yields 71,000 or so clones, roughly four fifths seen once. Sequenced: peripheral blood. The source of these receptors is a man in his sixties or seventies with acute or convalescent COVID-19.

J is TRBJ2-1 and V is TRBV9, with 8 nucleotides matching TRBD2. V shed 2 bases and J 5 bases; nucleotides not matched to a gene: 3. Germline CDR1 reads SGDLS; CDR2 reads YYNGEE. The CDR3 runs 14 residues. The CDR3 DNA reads TGTGCCAGCAGCGTTGGACTAGCAAACAATGAGCAGTTCTTC. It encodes CASSVGLANNEQFF.

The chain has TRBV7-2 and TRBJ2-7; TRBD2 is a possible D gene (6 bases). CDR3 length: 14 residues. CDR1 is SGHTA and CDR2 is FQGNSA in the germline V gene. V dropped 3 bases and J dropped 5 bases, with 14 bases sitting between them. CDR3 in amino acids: CASSFGTLGDEQYF. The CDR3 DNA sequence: TGTGCCAGCAGCTTCGGGACTCTAGGCGACGAGCAGTACTTC.

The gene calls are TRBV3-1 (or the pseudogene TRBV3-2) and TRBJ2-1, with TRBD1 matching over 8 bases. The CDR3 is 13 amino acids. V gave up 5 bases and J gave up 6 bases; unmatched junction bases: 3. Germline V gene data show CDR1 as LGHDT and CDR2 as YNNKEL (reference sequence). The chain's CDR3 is CASSVGQVNEQFF. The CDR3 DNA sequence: TGTGCCAGCAGCGTGGGACAGGTCAATGAGCAGTTCTTC.

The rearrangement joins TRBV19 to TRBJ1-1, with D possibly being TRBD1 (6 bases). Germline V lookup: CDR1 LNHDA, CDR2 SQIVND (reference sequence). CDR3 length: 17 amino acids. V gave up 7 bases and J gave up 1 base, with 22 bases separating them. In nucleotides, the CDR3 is TGTGCCAGTATAGGAGGTTGGCGGGGGGCGCGGAACACTGAAGCTTTCTTT. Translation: CASIGGWRGARNTEAFF.

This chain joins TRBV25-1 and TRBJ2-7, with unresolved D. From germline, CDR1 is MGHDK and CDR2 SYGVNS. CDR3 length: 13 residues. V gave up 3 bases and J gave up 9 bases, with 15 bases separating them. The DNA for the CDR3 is TGTGCCAGCAGTGAGCCCCCGTCTACGAGGCAGTACTTC. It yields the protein CASSEPPSTRQYF.

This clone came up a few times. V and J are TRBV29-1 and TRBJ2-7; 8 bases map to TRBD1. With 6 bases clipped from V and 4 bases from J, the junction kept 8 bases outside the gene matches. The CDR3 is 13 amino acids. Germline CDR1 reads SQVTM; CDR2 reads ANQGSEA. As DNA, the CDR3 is TGCAGCGTGATGACAGGGGAAGAGTACGAGCAGTACTTC. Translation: CSVMTGEEYEQYF.

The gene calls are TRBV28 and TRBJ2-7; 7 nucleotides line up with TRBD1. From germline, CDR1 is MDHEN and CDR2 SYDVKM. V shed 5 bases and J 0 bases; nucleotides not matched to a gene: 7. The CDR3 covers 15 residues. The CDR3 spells CASSPSGTASYEQYF. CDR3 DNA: TGTGCCAGCAGTCCTTCCGGGACAGCCTCCTACGAGCAGTACTTC.

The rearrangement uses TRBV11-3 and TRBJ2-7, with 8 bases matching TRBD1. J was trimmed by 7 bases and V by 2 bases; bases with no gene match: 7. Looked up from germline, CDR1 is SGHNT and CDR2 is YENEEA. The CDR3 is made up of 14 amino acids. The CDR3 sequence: CASSLRQGAEEQYF. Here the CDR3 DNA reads TGTGCCAGCAGCTTACGGCAGGGGGCTGAAGAGCAGTACTTC.

The CDR3 region is CASSSQAGSSYNEQFF. In DNA, the CDR3 is TGTGCCAGCAGCAGCCAAGCGGGTAGCTCCTACAATGAGCAGTTCTTC. This rearrangement joins TRBV9 to TRBJ2-1, with a weak D call TRBD2 (6 bases). This CDR3 contains 16 residues. With 4 bases removed from V and 0 bases from J, the gap between germline ends came to 14 bases. The germline V gene encodes CDR1 SGDLS and CDR2 YYNGEE.

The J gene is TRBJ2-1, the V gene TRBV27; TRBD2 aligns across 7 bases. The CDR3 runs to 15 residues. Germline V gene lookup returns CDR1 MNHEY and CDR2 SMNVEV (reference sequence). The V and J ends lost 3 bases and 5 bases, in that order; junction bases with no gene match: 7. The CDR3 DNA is TGTGCCAGCAGTTTCACGTGGGAGGGCCACAATGAGCAGTTCTTC. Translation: CASSFTWEGHNEQFF.

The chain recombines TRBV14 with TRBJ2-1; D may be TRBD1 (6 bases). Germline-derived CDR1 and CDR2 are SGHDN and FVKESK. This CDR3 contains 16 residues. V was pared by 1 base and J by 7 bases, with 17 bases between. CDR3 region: CASSQAPGQLGNEQFF. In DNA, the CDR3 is TGTGCCAGCAGCCAAGCCCCCGGACAGTTGGGGAATGAGCAGTTCTTC.

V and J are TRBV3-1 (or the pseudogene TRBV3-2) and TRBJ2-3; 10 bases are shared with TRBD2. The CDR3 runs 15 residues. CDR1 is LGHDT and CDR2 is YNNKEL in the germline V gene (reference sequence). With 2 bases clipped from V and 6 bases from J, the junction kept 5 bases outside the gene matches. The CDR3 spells CASSQWASGSDTQYF. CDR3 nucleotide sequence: TGTGCCAGCAGCCAATGGGCTAGCGGGAGTGATACGCAGTATTTT.

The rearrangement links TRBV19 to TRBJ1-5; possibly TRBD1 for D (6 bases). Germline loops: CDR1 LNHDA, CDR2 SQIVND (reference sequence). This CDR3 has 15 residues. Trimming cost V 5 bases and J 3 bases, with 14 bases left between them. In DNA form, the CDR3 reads TGTGCCAGTAGTGCTTACCAGGGGTACAATCAGCCCCAGCATTTT. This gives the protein CASSAYQGYNQPQHF.

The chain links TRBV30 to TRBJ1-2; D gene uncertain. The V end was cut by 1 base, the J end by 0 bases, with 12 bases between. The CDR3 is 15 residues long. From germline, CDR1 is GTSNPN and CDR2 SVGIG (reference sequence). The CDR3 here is CAWSGSGGTNYGYTF. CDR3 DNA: TGTGCCTGGAGTGGGTCGGGAGGGACTAACTATGGCTACACCTTC.

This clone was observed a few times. The CDR3 protein is CASSSGTWLGEKLFF. CDR3 in DNA: TGTGCCAGCAGTTCCGGGACTTGGCTGGGAGAAAAACTGTTTTTT. The rearrangement joins TRBV6-5 to TRBJ1-4; maybe TRBD1 (5 bases). The CDR3 covers 15 residues. V gave up 4 bases and J gave up 8 bases, with 17 bases separating them. From germline, CDR1 is MNHEY and CDR2 SVGAGI.

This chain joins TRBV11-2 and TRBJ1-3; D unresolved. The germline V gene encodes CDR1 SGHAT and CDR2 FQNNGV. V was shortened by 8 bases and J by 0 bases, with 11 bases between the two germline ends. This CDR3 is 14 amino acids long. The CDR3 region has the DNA TGTGCCAGCGGGGAGGCCTTCTCTGGAAACACCATATATTTT. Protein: CASGEAFSGNTIYF.

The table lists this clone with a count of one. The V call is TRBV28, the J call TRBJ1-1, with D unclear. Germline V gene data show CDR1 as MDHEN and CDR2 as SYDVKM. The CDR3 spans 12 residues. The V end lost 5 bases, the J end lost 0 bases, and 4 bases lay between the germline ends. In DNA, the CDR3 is TGTGCCAGCAGTGTAGTGAACACTGAAGCTTTCTTT. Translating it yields CASSVVNTEAFF.

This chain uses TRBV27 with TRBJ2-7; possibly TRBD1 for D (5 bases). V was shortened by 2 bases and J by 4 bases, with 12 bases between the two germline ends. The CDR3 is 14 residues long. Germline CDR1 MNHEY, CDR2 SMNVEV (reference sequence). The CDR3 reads CASSLNRQLYEQYF. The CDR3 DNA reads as TGTGCCAGCAGTTTAAACAGGCAGCTATACGAGCAGTACTTC.

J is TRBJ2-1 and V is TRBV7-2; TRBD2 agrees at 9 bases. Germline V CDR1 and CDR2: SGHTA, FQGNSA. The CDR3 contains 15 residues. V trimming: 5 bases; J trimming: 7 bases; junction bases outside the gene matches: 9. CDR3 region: CASSAPGTSSNEQFF. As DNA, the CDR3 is TGTGCCAGCAGCGCACCCGGGACTAGCAGTAATGAGCAGTTCTTC.

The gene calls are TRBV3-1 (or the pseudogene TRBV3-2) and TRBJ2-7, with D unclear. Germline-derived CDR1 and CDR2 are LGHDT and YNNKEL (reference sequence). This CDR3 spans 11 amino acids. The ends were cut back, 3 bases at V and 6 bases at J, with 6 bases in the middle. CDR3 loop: CASSHSSEQYF. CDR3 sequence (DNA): TGTGCCAGCAGCCATAGTTCCGAGCAGTACTTC.

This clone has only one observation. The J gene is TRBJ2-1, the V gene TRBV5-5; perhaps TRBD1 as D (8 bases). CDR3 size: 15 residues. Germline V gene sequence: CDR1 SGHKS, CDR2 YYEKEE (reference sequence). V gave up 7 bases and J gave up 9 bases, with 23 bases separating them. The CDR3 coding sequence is TGTGCCAGCCAAGGCGGGGGCAGGGGGCTAGGTGAGCAGTTCTTC. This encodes CASQGGGRGLGEQFF.

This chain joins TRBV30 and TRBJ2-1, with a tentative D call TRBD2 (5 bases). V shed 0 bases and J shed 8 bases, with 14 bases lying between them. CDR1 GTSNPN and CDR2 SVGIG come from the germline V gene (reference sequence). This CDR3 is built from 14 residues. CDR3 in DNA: TGTGCCTGGAGTGTACCCGGGATAGTGTATGAGCAGTTCTTC. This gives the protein CAWSVPGIVYEQFF.

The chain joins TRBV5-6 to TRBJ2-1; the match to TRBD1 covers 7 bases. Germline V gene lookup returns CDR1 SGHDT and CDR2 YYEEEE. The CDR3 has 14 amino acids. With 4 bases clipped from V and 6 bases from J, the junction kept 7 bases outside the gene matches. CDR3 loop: CASSRFDRVNEQFF. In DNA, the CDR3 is TGTGCCAGCAGCCGATTCGACAGGGTCAATGAGCAGTTCTTC.

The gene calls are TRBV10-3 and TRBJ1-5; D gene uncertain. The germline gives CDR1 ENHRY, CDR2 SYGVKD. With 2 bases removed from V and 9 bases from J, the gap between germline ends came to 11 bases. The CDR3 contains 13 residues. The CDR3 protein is CAISEAGGSPQHF. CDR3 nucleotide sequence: TGTGCCATCAGTGAGGCGGGAGGGTCGCCCCAGCATTTT.

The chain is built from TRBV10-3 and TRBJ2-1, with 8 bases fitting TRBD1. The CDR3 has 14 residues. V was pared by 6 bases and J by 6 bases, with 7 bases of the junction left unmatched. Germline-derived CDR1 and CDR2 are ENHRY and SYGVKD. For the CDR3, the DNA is TGTGCCATCAGGACCGGGACAGGAGGCAATGAGCAGTTCTTC. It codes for CAIRTGTGGNEQFF.

CDR3 loop: CASSPGLAESSYEQYF. The CDR3 bases are TGTGCCAGCTCACCTGGGCTAGCGGAAAGCTCCTACGAGCAGTACTTC. This chain uses TRBV18 with TRBJ2-7, with TRBD2 identical over 7 bases. CDR3 length: 16 residues. The V gene's germline CDR1 is KGHSH and CDR2 LQKENI. V was clipped by 3 bases and J by 0 bases; unmatched bases: 8.

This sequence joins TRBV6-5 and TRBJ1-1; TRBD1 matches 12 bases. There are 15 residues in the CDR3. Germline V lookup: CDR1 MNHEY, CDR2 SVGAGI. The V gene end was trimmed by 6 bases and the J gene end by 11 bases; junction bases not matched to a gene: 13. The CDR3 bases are TGTGCCAGCAGGGACCAGGGACAGGGGGCCCAATCGGCTTTCTTT. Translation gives CASRDQGQGAQSAFF.

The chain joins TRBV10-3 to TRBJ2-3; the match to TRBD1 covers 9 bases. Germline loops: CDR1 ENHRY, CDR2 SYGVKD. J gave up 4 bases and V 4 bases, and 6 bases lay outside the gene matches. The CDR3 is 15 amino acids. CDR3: CAISGTTGGPDTQYF. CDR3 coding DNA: TGTGCCATCAGTGGGACGACAGGGGGTCCAGATACGCAGTATTTT.

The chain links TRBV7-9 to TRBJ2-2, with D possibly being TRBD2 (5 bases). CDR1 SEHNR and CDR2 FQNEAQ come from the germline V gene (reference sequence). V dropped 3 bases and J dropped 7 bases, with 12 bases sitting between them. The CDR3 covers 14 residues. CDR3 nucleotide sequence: TGTGCCAGCAGCTTTGAACTAGTAAACGGGGAGCTGTTTTTT. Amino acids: CASSFELVNGELFF.

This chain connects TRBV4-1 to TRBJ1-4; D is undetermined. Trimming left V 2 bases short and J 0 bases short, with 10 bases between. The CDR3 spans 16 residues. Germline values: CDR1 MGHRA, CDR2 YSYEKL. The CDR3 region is CASSQHQFATNEKLFF. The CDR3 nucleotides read TGCGCCAGCAGCCAACACCAGTTTGCAACTAATGAAAAACTGTTTTTT.